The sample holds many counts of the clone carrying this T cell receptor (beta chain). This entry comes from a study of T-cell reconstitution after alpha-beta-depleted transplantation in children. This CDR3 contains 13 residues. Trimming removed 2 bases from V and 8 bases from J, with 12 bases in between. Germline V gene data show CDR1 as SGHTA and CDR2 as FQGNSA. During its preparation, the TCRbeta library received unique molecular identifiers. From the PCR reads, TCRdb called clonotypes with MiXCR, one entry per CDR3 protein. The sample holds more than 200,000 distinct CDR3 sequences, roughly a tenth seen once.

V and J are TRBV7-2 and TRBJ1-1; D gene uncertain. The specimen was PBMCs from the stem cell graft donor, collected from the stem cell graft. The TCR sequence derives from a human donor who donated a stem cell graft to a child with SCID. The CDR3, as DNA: TGTGCCAGCAGCTTATATGGGTACCGAGAAGCTTTCTTT. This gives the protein CASSLYGYREAFF.